This TCR beta chain was identified in a study of T cell responses to AZD1222 COVID-19 vaccine. Worth noting for this clone: Its target is unknown.

Profiling relied on immunoSEQ multiplex PCR, and the TCRdb table lists in-frame clones only, not all of them. The table includes roughly 97,000 clones, roughly 88% detected once. Study-wide findings and caveats: Most donors were white British, females outnumbered males, and clonal diversity was possibly underestimated. Just a handful of AZD1222 recipients were seropositive at baseline.

The sequence derives from an adult in good health. This specimen was peripheral blood, taken on day 0 of AZD1222 vaccination.

CDR3 protein: CASSQVWDEQYF. CDR3 DNA sequence: TGTGCCAGCAGCCAAGTATGGGACGAGCAGTACTTC. The chain uses TRBV3-1 (or the pseudogene TRBV3-2) and TRBJ2-7; D unclear. CDR3 size: 12 residues. Germline CDR1 and CDR2: LGHDT and YNNKEL (reference sequence). Trimming left V 1 base short and J 5 bases short, with 6 bases between.